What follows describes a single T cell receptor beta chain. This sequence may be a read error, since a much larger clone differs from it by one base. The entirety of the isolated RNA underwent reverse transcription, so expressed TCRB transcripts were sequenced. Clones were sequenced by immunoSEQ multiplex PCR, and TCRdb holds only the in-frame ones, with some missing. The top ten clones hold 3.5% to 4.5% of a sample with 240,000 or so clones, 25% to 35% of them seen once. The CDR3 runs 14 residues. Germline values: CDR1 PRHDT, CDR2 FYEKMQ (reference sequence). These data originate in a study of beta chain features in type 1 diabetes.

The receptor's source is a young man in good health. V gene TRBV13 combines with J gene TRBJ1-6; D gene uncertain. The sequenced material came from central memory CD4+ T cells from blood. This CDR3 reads CASNHGSYKSPLHF. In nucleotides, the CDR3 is TGTGCCAGCAACCACGGTTCCTATAAATCACCCCTCCACTTT.